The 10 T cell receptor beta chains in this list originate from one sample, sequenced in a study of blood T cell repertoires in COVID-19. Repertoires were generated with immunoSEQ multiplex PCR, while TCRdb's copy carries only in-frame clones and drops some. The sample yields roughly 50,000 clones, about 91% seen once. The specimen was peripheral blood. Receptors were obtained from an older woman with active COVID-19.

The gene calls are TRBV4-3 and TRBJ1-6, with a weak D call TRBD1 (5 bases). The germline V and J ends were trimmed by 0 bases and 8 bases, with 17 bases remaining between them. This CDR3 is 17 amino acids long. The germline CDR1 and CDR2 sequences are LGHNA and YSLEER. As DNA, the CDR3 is TGCGCCAGCAGCCAAGAGCGACAGTCCCATATAGATTCACCCCTCCACTTT. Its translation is CASSQERQSHIDSPLHF.

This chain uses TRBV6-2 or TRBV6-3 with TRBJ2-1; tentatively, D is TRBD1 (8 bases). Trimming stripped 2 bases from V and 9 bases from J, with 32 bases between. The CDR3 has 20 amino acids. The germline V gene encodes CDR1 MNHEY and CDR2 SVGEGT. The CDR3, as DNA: TGTGCCAGCAGTTACGGGACAGGCCAAGAACTAGCGACCTGGTTCGGTGAGCAGTTCTTC. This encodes CASSYGTGQELATWFGEQFF.

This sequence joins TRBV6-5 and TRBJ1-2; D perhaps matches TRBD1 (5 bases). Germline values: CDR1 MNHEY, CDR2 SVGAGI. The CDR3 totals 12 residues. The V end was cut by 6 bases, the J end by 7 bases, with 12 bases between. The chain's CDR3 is CASRLQGFGYTF. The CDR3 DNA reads TGTGCCAGCAGGCTCCAGGGTTTTGGCTACACCTTC.

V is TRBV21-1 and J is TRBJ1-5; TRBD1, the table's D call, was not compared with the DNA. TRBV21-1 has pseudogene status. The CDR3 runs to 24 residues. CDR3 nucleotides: TGTGCCAGCAGCAAGTGTCCAACCGAGAGAGACAGGGAAGGAGGCTATAAGAGCAATCAGCCCCAGCATTTT. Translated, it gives CASSKCPTERDREGGYKSNQPQHF.

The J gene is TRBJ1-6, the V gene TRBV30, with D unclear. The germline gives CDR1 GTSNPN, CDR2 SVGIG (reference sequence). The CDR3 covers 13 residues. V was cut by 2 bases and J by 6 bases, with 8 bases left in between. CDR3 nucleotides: TGTGCCTGGAGTCTGGAGAGTAATTCACCCCTCCACTTT. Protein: CAWSLESNSPLHF.

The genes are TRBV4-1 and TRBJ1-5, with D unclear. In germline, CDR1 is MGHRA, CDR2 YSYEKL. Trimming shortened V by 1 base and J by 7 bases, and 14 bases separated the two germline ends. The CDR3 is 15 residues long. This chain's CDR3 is CASSQAPEAYQPQHF. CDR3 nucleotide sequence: TGCGCCAGCAGCCAAGCGCCAGAAGCGTACCAGCCCCAGCATTTT.

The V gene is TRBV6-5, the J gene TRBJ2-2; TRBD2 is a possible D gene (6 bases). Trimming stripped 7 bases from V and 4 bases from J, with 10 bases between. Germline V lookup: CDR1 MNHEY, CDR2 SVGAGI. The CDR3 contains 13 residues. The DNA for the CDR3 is TGTGCCAGCAACCTACTAGCCACCGGGGAGCTGTTTTTT. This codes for CASNLLATGELFF.

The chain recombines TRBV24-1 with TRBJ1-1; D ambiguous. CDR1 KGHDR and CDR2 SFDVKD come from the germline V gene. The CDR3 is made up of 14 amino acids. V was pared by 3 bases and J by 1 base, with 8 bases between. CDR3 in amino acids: CATSDGPPNTEAFF. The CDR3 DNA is TGTGCCACCAGTGATGGGCCTCCGAACACTGAAGCTTTCTTT.

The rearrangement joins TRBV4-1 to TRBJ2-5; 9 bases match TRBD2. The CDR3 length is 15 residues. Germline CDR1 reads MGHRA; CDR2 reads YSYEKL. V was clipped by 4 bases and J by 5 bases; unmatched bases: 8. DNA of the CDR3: TGCGCCAGCAGCCGACTTAGCGGGGGCGAGGAGACCCAGTACTTC. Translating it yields CASSRLSGGEETQYF.

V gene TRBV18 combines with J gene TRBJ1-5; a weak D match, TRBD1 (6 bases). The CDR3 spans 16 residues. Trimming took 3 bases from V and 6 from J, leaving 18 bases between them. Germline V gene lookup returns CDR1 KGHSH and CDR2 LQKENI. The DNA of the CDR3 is TGTGCCAGCTCACCTAAGGGGGGGCTTCCGGGTCAGCCCCAGCATTTT. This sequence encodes CASSPKGGLPGQPQHF. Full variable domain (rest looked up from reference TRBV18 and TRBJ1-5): NAGVMQNPRHLVRRRGQEARLRCSPMKGHSHVYWYRQLPEEGLKFMVYLQKENIIDESGMPKERFSAEFPKEGPSILRIQQVVRGDSAAYFCASSPKGGLPGQPQHFGDGTRLSIL.